The T cell receptor (beta chain) described here comes from a study of naive and memory T cell subsets. Regarding this clonotype: Antigen: not known.

Whole-study results and caveats: This RNA-based method may be sensitive to activation-related transcript changes.

Reverse transcription of blood and skin TCR RNA was primed at alpha and beta constant regions. Ligated cDNA underwent four rounds of PCR with nested alpha and beta constant region primers and SP2. TCRdb reanalysed the 5' RACE reads using MiXCR and keeps one entry per CDR3 protein. The table includes about 26,000 distinct CDR3 sequences, roughly 23% detected once. RNA was extracted from under 3 ml of whole blood of healthy adults. Looked up from germline, CDR1 is SQVTM and CDR2 is ANQGSEA. V was clipped by 4 bases and J by 11 bases, with 18 bases between them. The CDR3 length is 12 residues. The origin of this receptor is a female donor in good health. The chain is built from TRBV29-1 and TRBJ2-7, with a possible D match to TRBD1 (5 bases). DNA of the CDR3: TGCAGCGTTGGGCTCACCAAGGGGATAAAGTACTTC. This translates into CSVGLTKGIKYF.